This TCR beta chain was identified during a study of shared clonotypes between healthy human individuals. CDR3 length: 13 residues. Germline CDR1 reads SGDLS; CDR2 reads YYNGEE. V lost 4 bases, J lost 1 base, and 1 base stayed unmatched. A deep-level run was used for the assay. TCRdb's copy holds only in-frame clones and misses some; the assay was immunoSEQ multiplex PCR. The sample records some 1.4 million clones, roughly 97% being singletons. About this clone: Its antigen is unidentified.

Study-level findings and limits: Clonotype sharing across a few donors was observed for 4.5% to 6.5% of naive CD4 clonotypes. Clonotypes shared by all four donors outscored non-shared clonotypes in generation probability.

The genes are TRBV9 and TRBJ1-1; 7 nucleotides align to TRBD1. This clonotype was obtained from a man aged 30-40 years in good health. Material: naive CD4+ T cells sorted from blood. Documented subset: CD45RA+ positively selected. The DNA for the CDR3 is TGTGCCAGCAGCCAGGGGGGGAACACTGAAGCTTTCTTT. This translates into CASSQGGNTEAFF.